This TCR beta chain is drawn from a study of blood T cell repertoires in COVID-19. The CDR3 contains 15 residues. V dropped 0 bases and J dropped 2; count of bases not matched to a gene: 5. The germline CDR1 and CDR2 sequences are SGHRS and YFSETQ. Recovery meant two consecutive negative NP/OP PCR tests, professional clearance, or resolved symptoms. Clones were read by immunoSEQ multiplex PCR, and TCRdb kept only the in-frame ones, dropping some. The table lists roughly 290,000 clones, approximately 85% of them singletons. The clonotype was recovered from a man in his thirties or forties who had recovered from COVID-19. Sequenced sample: PBMCs or T cells enriched from blood (not recorded which). The chain employs TRBV5-1 and TRBJ2-7; 7 bases fit TRBD1. CDR3 bases: TGCGCCAGCAGCTTGGAATCGACAGGGCCCTACGAGCAGTACTTC. Encoded protein: CASSLESTGPYEQYF.